Included here is one T cell receptor beta chain sequence, with context. The antigen it binds to is not known. It has no much larger one-base neighbor in the sample; base qualities were not kept. TCRbeta CDR3 regions were immunosequenced from extracted DNA using the immunoSEQ Assay at Adaptive Biotechnologies. Per the original workflow: To quantify the absolute abundance of each unique TCRbeta CDR3, sequences were collapsed and filtered. Clonality was calculated as 1 minus Pielou's evenness, using only productive in-frame rearrangements. Regional overlap was measured by following the top 100 nucleotide rearrangements across paired samples, and the Morisita index was used to compare paired samples with unrelated samples. The immunoSEQ Rearrangement Details tool was used to assess whether nucleotide rearrangements converged onto identical amino acid sequences. Here the immuneACCESS table is served through TCRdb, limited to in-frame sequences with V and J called. Missing clones are a known gap in these copies; in checked studies unresolved V genes cover under half, and the rest lacks a known reason. That table is the source of V, J and clone size, and D and trimming were worked out from the DNA. This sample is represented by 2,000 to 3,000 clones; about 45% of them were singletons. The top ten clones comprise approximately 5% of the sample.

CDR1 SGHDN and CDR2 FVKESK are derived from the germline V gene. From its cysteine to its phenylalanine, the CDR3 spans 13 amino acids. The sequence is cut down to CDR3 DNA, 39 bases in frame from base 1. The V end loses 3 bases and the J end loses 12 bases, and a stretch of 12 bases separates them. The sample originates from a study of CXCR4 blockade with PD-1 therapy in pancreatic cancer (dated by TCRdb to about 2019). Notes on the research overall: Multiplex immunohistochemistry and TCRbeta immunosequencing of resected pancreatic ductal adenocarcinoma were combined in the study with ex vivo slice culture in which PD-1 and CXCR4 blockade were tested. To assess intratumoral heterogeneity, two geographically distinct regions from each of a handful of tumors were TCR-sequenced. Overall study outcomes, separate from this receptor: Only TCRbeta chains were sequenced, so true antigen-specificity overlap of convergent dominant clones remained unconfirmed pending paired alpha-beta single-cell sequencing. Tumors had clonal expansion, with a mean productive clonality of around 0.14 compared with under 0.055 in healthy blood, yet clonality showed no correlation with survival. A strong correlation was found between the frequency of an amino acid clone and the number of distinct nucleotide rearrangements encoding that clone, which suggests convergent selection driven by common tumor antigens.

The patients who supplied the archived tumor blocks had received no neoadjuvant therapy before resection. For the preserved-tissue arm, the study drew on 30 surgical resection samples taken from 20 to 25 pancreatic ductal adenocarcinoma patients who had not been treated previously. For the resection arm, ten 5-micron curls of FFPE tumor adjacent to the multiplex immunohistochemistry slide were used for DNA extraction. The sequence was collected from a human donor with pancreatic ductal adenocarcinoma. The sequenced sample consisted of tumor tissue. The chain uses TRBV14 and TRBJ1-6; the D segment cannot be called with confidence. This receptor carries the CDR3 CASSQGNGIPLHF. The sequence in DNA is TGTGCCAGCAGCCAGGGGAACGGGATACCCCTCCACTTT.